Listed below are T cell receptor beta chains from one sample, sequenced in a study of beta chain features in type 1 diabetes. This table comes from immunoSEQ multiplex PCR, and its TCRdb copy is limited to in-frame clones, with some not included. The sample gives under 950,000 clones, 17% of which show up once; 0.023% is in the top ten. Input material: naive CD4+ T cells from blood. These receptors all come from a woman aged 18-29 years in good health. CDR3s include the opening cysteine and the closing phenylalanine or tryptophan. The order of the fields is CDR3 protein, CDR3 DNA, clone size, V gene, J gene, D gene. D genes are given only for firm matches. Clone size is not always given. Where it is, it says once, few, many or a class for expanded clones.

CASSKVTGYHGYTF	TGTGCCAGCAGCAAAGTCACGGGGTACCATGGCTACACCTTC	.	TRBV21-1	TRBJ1-2	.
CATWQGVNEKLFF	TGTGCCACCTGGCAGGGTGTAAATGAAAAACTGTTTTTT	few	TRBV10-3	TRBJ1-4	.
CASSYLQGLEYF	TGTGCCAGCAGTTACCTACAGGGTTTGGAGTACTTC	.	TRBV6-5	TRBJ2-7	.
CASSKPSPPPSYEQYF	TGTGCCAGCAGCAAACCATCCCCTCCCCCATCCTACGAGCAGTACTTC	few	TRBV6-6	TRBJ2-7	.
CASSKRQAASTDTQYF	TGTGCCAGCAGCAAAAGACAGGCGGCTAGCACAGATACGCAGTATTTT	few	TRBV7-9	TRBJ2-3	.
CASSPRILSEAFF	TGTGCCAGCTCACCAAGGATATTATCGGAAGCTTTCTTT	.	TRBV18	TRBJ1-1	.
CASSPPSITRGETQYF	TGTGCCAGCTCACCACCGTCAATAACCCGCGGGGAGACCCAGTACTTC	.	TRBV18	TRBJ2-5	.
CASGWDRMEAFF	TGTGCCAGCGGCTGGGATCGGATGGAGGCTTTCTTT	many	TRBV21-1	TRBJ1-1	.
CASSHQGRYTF	TGCGCCAGCAGCCACCAGGGGCGCTACACCTTC	.	TRBV5-1	TRBJ1-2	.
CASSLSGAHQPQHF	TGTGCCAGCAGTTTATCAGGGGCCCATCAGCCCCAGCATTTT	few	TRBV28	TRBJ1-5	.
CASSFVLAGESSTDTQYF	TGTGCCAGCAGCTTTGTACTAGCGGGAGAGTCTAGCACAGATACGCAGTATTTT	.	TRBV7-8	TRBJ2-3	TRBD2
CASSLALSGRAIEQYF	TGTGCCAGCAGCTTAGCTCTCAGCGGGAGGGCCATCGAGCAGTACTTC	few	TRBV7-2	TRBJ2-7	TRBD2
CASSLTGTSGETQYF	TGTGCTAGCAGCTTGACCGGGACTAGCGGGGAGACCCAGTACTTC	few	TRBV7-7	TRBJ2-5	TRBD2
CASSGLAGNYEQYF	TGTGCCAGCAGTGGACTAGCGGGGAACTACGAGCAGTACTTC	few	TRBV5-6	TRBJ2-7	TRBD2
CASSWNPGTSGIEQFF	TGTGCCAGCAGCTGGAATCCCGGGACTAGCGGAATTGAGCAGTTCTTC	few	TRBV5-6	TRBJ2-1	TRBD2
CASSFNSNTQETQYF	TGTGCCAGCAGCTTTAACTCAAACACTCAAGAGACCCAGTACTTC	few	TRBV11-2	TRBJ2-5	.
CASHRVSNQPQHF	TGTGCCAGCCACAGGGTCAGCAATCAGCCCCAGCATTTT	few	TRBV28	TRBJ1-5	.
CASSVSSEASGAYEQYF	TGTGCCAGCAGCGTATCGTCGGAAGCTAGCGGAGCCTACGAGCAGTACTTC	.	TRBV9	TRBJ2-7	TRBD2
CASSLVATEQFF	TGCGCCAGCAGCTTGGTTGCTACTGAGCAGTTCTTC	.	TRBV5-1	TRBJ2-1	.
CASRPNIGATGELFF	TGTGCCAGCAGACCTAATATTGGGGCAACCGGGGAGCTGTTTTTT	.	TRBV11-1	TRBJ2-2	.
CASSLGGLRFF	TGTGCCAGCAGCTTAGGAGGACTAAGATTCTTC	.	TRBV11-2	TRBJ2-1	.
CASEGTGGQPQHF	TGTGCCAGTGAAGGGACAGGCGGTCAGCCCCAGCATTTT	.	TRBV28	TRBJ1-5	TRBD1
CASTSGGSYNEQFF	TGTGCCAGCACCTCGGGTGGGTCCTACAATGAGCAGTTCTTC	.	TRBV9	TRBJ2-1	.
CASSLAADTQYF	TGTGCCAGCAGCTTAGCAGCTGATACGCAGTATTTT	.	TRBV11-2	TRBJ2-3	.
CASSLRTSRNTGELFF	TGTGCCAGCAGCCTTCGGACTAGCAGGAACACCGGGGAGCTGTTTTTT	few	TRBV7-6	TRBJ2-2	TRBD2
CAKSPTSGRHTGELFF	TGTGCCAAGTCCCCCACTAGCGGGAGACACACCGGGGAGCTGTTTTTT	.	TRBV21-1	TRBJ2-2	.
CASSPETGVGETQYF	TGTGCCAGCAGCCCAGAGACAGGGGTAGGAGAGACCCAGTACTTC	.	TRBV7-8	TRBJ2-5	TRBD1
CASSAESYRGETQYF	TGTGCCAGCAGTGCCGAATCCTACAGGGGAGAGACCCAGTACTTC	few	TRBV2	TRBJ2-5	TRBD1
CASSSRQANVLTF	TGTGCCAGCAGTTCCCGACAGGCCAACGTCCTGACTTTC	.	TRBV28	TRBJ2-6	.
CASSPDDRNEKLFF	TGTGCCAGCTCACCAGACGACAGGAATGAAAAACTGTTTTTT	.	TRBV18	TRBJ1-4	.
CARSGSRADTQYF	TGTGCCAGATCAGGGTCCAGAGCAGATACGCAGTATTTT	.	TRBV7-9	TRBJ2-3	.
CASSSSRTEPYEQYF	TGCGCCAGCAGCTCCAGTAGGACAGAGCCCTACGAGCAGTACTTC	.	TRBV5-1	TRBJ2-7	.
CASNKGLAEDQYF	TGTGCCAGCAACAAGGGACTAGCGGAAGACCAGTACTTC	.	TRBV5-6	TRBJ2-7	TRBD2
CASSLVGPLYEQYF	TGTGCCAGCAGTTTAGTGGGTCCACTCTACGAGCAGTACTTC	.	TRBV27	TRBJ2-7	.
CASRFGTGVYEQYF	TGTGCCAGCAGGTTCGGGACAGGCGTCTACGAGCAGTACTTC	.	TRBV7-2	TRBJ2-7	TRBD1
CASSLGPGELFF	TGTGCCAGCAGCTTGGGGCCCGGGGAGCTGTTTTTT	few	TRBV11-1	TRBJ2-2	.
CTSSHSFDRVFDEQYF	TGCACCAGCAGCCATTCCTTCGACAGGGTGTTTGACGAGCAGTACTTC	few	TRBV1	TRBJ2-7	.
CASSSGQGDYGYTF	TGTGCCAGTAGTAGCGGACAGGGTGACTATGGCTACACCTTC	few	TRBV19	TRBJ1-2	TRBD1
CASSKKGSGSSYNEQFF	TGTGCCAGCAGCAAAAAAGGTAGCGGGAGCTCCTACAATGAGCAGTTCTTC	few	TRBV21-1	TRBJ2-1	.
CASSQRVKAPLHF	TGTGCCAGCAGCCAAAGGGTTAAGGCTCCCCTCCACTTT	few	TRBV14	TRBJ1-6	.
CASSEGSRDEQYF	TGTGCCAGCAGTGAAGGATCCAGGGACGAGCAGTACTTC	few	TRBV6-5	TRBJ2-7	.
CASSLVEGQDEQYF	TGCGCCAGCAGCTTGGTAGAGGGACAGGATGAGCAGTACTTC	.	TRBV5-1	TRBJ2-7	TRBD1
CASSFVGEETQYF	TGTGCCAGCAGTTTTGTTGGGGAAGAGACCCAGTACTTC	few	TRBV28	TRBJ2-5	.
CASSRAAKNYGYTF	TGTGCCAGCTCACGGGCAGCGAAGAACTATGGCTACACCTTC	few	TRBV18	TRBJ1-2	.
CAISDDQPGYTF	TGTGCCATCAGTGATGACCAACCTGGCTACACCTTC	.	TRBV6-1	TRBJ1-2	.
CASSPLTGEEGAYEQYF	TGTGCCAGCAGCCCATTGACAGGGGAGGAGGGCGCCTACGAGCAGTACTTC	few	TRBV11-2	TRBJ2-7	TRBD1
CASSKTSGSWSEQFF	TGTGCCAGCAGCAAGACTAGCGGGAGTTGGAGTGAGCAGTTCTTC	few	TRBV7-3	TRBJ2-1	TRBD2
CASSLARGSANTGELFF	TGTGCCAGCAGCTTAGCGAGGGGGTCCGCGAACACCGGGGAGCTGTTTTTT	.	TRBV7-2	TRBJ2-2	.
CASSPIFHEQYF	TGCGCCAGCAGTCCAATTTTCCACGAGCAGTACTTC	.	TRBV10-2	TRBJ2-7	.
CSPRLAGQNDYNEQFF	TGCAGCCCTCGGCTAGCGGGACAAAATGATTACAATGAGCAGTTCTTC	few	TRBV29-1	TRBJ2-1	TRBD2
CASSDVYYGYTF	TGTGCCAGCAGTGACGTATATTATGGCTACACCTTC	.	TRBV2	TRBJ1-2	.
CASSNQPQHF	TGTGCCAGCAGTAATCAGCCCCAGCATTTT	few	TRBV27	TRBJ1-5	.
CASSYDRGYYGYTF	TGTGCCAGCAGCTACGATCGGGGCTACTATGGCTACACCTTC	.	TRBV7-2	TRBJ1-2	.
CASKSVGGSSYNEQFF	TGTGCCAGCAAATCGGTGGGGGGTTCGTCCTACAATGAGCAGTTCTTC	.	TRBV7-2	TRBJ2-1	.
CASSSTPDSYSGANVLTF	TGCGCCAGCAGCTCAACCCCGGACAGCTACTCTGGGGCCAACGTCCTGACTTTC	.	TRBV5-1	TRBJ2-6	.
CASSEVGEGTEAFF	TGTGCCAGCAGTGAAGTAGGGGAGGGCACTGAAGCTTTCTTT	.	TRBV6-1	TRBJ1-1	.
CASSLVFAGLSYEQYF	TGTGCCAGCAGCTTAGTTTTTGCGGGACTCTCCTACGAGCAGTACTTC	few	TRBV7-2	TRBJ2-7	.
CASSPQQGKSTGELFF	TGTGCCAGCTCACCCCAACAGGGAAAAAGCACCGGGGAGCTGTTTTTT	.	TRBV18	TRBJ2-2	.
CASGWAPPRGNEQFF	TGTGCCAGCGGGTGGGCCCCTCCTCGGGGCAATGAGCAGTTCTTC	.	TRBV7-2	TRBJ2-1	.
CASSFRLREQYF	TGTGCCAGCAGCTTCAGACTACGCGAGCAGTACTTC	.	TRBV7-2	TRBJ2-7	.